What follows describes a single T cell receptor (beta chain). Germline CDR1 reads KGHSH; CDR2 reads LQKENI. V was pared by 3 bases and J by 8 bases, with 12 bases of the junction left unmatched. CDR3 size: 15 residues. Profiled with immunoSEQ multiplex PCR; TCRdb holds only in-frame clones, not every one. The table includes tens of thousands of clones, 95% to 96% detected once. This record belongs to a study of technical replicates of blood from a handful of donors. The sequenced sample consisted of T cells isolated from PBMCs. The rearrangement uses TRBV18 and TRBJ1-2; TRBD1 matches at 7 bases. This sequence was found in a human donor in good health. The CDR3 bases are TGTGCCAGCTCACCTAAACAGGGGATAACGACGGGCTACACCTTC. Translating it yields CASSPKQGITTGYTF.